The 17 T cell receptor beta chains in this list originate from one sample, sequenced in a study of blood T cell repertoires in COVID-19 (TCRdb year 2020). The library was prepared using the immunoSEQ multiplex PCR assay. As stored in TCRdb, this immuneACCESS dataset retains in-frame rearrangements with V and J assigned. A fraction of the clones does not appear; measured against another copy, unresolved V genes explain less than half of the discrepancy, and the remainder lacks a known reason. The sample table lists around 250,000 clones, roughly 86% of them with a count of one. Around 12% of the sample is in the top ten clones. The sample was peripheral blood. These TCRs come from a man older than 75 with acute or convalescent COVID-19.

The V and J genes are TRBV5-6 and TRBJ2-5, with D unresolved. The CDR3 is made up of 14 amino acids. V shed 2 bases and J shed 1 base, with 9 bases lying between them. Germline values: CDR1 SGHDT, CDR2 YYEEEE. The CDR3: CASSFAPFQETQYF. Written as DNA, the CDR3 is TGTGCCAGCAGCTTTGCGCCTTTCCAAGAGACCCAGTACTTC.

The V and J genes are TRBV6-6 and TRBJ2-1; D not certain. Trimming took off 4 bases at V and 5 bases at J, with 9 bases between the two ends. Germline values: CDR1 MNHNY, CDR2 SVGAGI (reference sequence). The CDR3 has 13 residues. In DNA, the CDR3 is TGTGCCAGCAGTTTAGGAGCGAACAATGAGCAGTTCTTC. Translation gives CASSLGANNEQFF.

This chain links TRBV6-1 with TRBJ1-2; D not resolved. This CDR3 is 13 amino acids long. V lost 0 bases, J lost 5 bases, and 7 bases lay in between. Germline loops: CDR1 MNHNS, CDR2 SASEGT. The CDR3 reads CASSEAGGYGYTF. In DNA form, the CDR3 reads TGTGCCAGCAGTGAAGCAGGAGGGTATGGCTACACCTTC.

The rearrangement links TRBV5-1 to TRBJ1-3, with a possible D match to TRBD1 (5 bases). Germline V gene data show CDR1 as SGHRS and CDR2 as YFSETQ. The CDR3 runs 15 residues. Deletions cut 7 bases from V and 1 base from J, with 15 bases between. The CDR3 nucleotides are TGCGCCAGCCGGGGGGGAGTCGAGTCTGGAAACACCATATATTTT. Translating gives CASRGGVESGNTIYF.

This clone showed up just once. The chain recombines TRBV7-2 with TRBJ1-2, with a weak D call TRBD1 (5 bases). CDR1 and CDR2 from the germline V gene are SGHTA and FQGNSA. The CDR3 is 13 residues long. V was clipped by 7 bases and J by 7 bases, with 16 bases between them. As DNA, the CDR3 is TGTGCCAGCACCGGATCTCTCAGGGCTGGCTACACCTTC. It translates to CASTGSLRAGYTF.

The chain uses TRBV24-1 and TRBJ1-1; D unclear. CDR3 length: 13 residues. In germline, CDR1 is KGHDR, CDR2 SFDVKD. Trimming removed 4 bases at V and 7 bases at J, with 12 bases between. The CDR3 coding sequence is TGTGCCACCAGTGACCCAGACACCCTTGAAGCTTTCTTT. Translated: CATSDPDTLEAFF.

The chain carries TRBV28 and TRBJ2-3, with D possibly TRBD1 on 5 matching bases. The CDR3 loop spans 15 amino acids. Trimming pared 7 bases from V and 1 base from J, leaving 15 bases between. From germline, CDR1 is MDHEN and CDR2 SYDVKM. CDR3: CASKIFGAGTDTQYF. The CDR3 DNA sequence: TGTGCCAGCAAGATATTTGGGGCGGGCACAGATACGCAGTATTTT.

V is TRBV7-2 and J is TRBJ1-3; D not resolved. The V gene's germline CDR1 is SGHTA and CDR2 FQGNSA. CDR3 length equals 15 residues. Trimming stripped 1 base from V and 1 base from J, with 8 bases between. This CDR3 reads CASSLGLTSGNTIYF. The CDR3 DNA sequence: TGTGCCAGCAGCTTAGGATTAACATCTGGAAACACCATATATTTT.

The V call is TRBV5-6, the J call TRBJ2-7; a weak D match, TRBD2 (6 bases). The CDR3 spans 14 residues. Germline V CDR1 and CDR2: SGHDT, YYEEEE. Trimming removed 4 bases at V and 0 bases at J, with 11 bases between. CDR3 amino acids: CASSIRDFSYEQYF. As DNA, the CDR3 is TGTGCCAGCAGCATCCGGGACTTCTCCTACGAGCAGTACTTC.

Only one count was recorded for this clone. The gene calls are TRBV29-1 and TRBJ1-1; D is perhaps TRBD1 (5 bases). Trimming removed 3 bases at V and 0 bases at J, with 8 bases between. This CDR3 is 13 amino acids long. Germline V gene data show CDR1 as SQVTM and CDR2 as ANQGSEA. Here the CDR3 reads CSVESTVNTEAFF. DNA of the CDR3: TGCAGCGTTGAGTCGACAGTGAACACTGAAGCTTTCTTT. Looking up the rest from reference TRBV29-1 and TRBJ1-1 gives the full variable domain: SAVISQKPSRDICQRGTSLTIQCQVDSQVTMMFWYRQQPGQSLTLIATANQGSEATYESGFVIDKFPISRPNLTFSTLTVSNMSPEDSSIYLCSVESTVNTEAFFGQGTRLTVV.

J is TRBJ1-1 and V is TRBV6-5, with D possibly being TRBD1 (6 bases). Trimming took 2 bases from V and 11 from J, leaving 12 bases between them. CDR1 is MNHEY and CDR2 is SVGAGI in the germline V gene. The CDR3 runs 12 residues. The CDR3 protein is CASSYRGWAAFF. CDR3 sequence (DNA): TGTGCCAGCAGTTACAGGGGGTGGGCGGCTTTCTTT.

V is TRBV28 and J is TRBJ1-5, with D possibly TRBD1 on 6 matching bases. V lost 6 bases, J lost 2 bases, and 17 bases lay in between. Germline CDR1 and CDR2: MDHEN and SYDVKM. The CDR3 is 16 residues long. The CDR3 coding sequence is TGTGCCAGCAGACGCGTACAGGGTAGGCGCAATCAGCCCCAGCATTTT. It is translated as CASRRVQGRRNQPQHF.

CDR3 region: CAIANRDSYANTGELFF. Written as DNA, the CDR3 is TGTGCCATCGCGAACCGGGACTCATACGCGAACACCGGGGAGCTGTTTTTT. The V gene is TRBV10-3, the J gene TRBJ2-2, with D tentatively TRBD2 (6 bases). Trimming removed 8 bases at V and 0 bases at J, with 19 bases between. Germline CDR1 and CDR2: ENHRY and SYGVKD. The CDR3 is 17 amino acids.

The chain employs TRBV10-1 and TRBJ2-5; a weak D match, TRBD2 (6 bases). Germline V lookup: CDR1 WNHNN, CDR2 SYGVQD (reference sequence). The CDR3 extends over 14 amino acids. V gave up 4 bases and J gave up 5 bases, with 14 bases separating them. As DNA, the CDR3 is TGCGCCAGCAGTGGCGGGACTCTCAGGGAGACCCAGTACTTC. Protein sequence: CASSGGTLRETQYF.

This chain joins TRBV7-2 and TRBJ2-7; tentatively, D is TRBD1 (6 bases). The germline CDR1 and CDR2 sequences are SGHTA and FQGNSA. V was shortened by 1 base and J by 4 bases, with 17 bases between the two germline ends. This CDR3 contains 16 residues. The CDR3 protein is CASSLDVGRGRYEQYF. The DNA of the CDR3 is TGTGCCAGCAGCTTAGACGTCGGCAGGGGTCGATACGAGCAGTACTTC.

The V call is TRBV7-6, the J call TRBJ1-5; no reliable D call. Germline values: CDR1 SGHVS, CDR2 FNYEAQ. The length of the CDR3 is 17 residues. The ends were cut back, 1 base at V and 0 bases at J, with 13 bases in the middle. DNA of the CDR3: TGTGCCAGCAGCTTAGGGGCAGATCTTCTTAGCAATCAGCCCCAGCATTTT. It codes for CASSLGADLLSNQPQHF.

This clone was counted once. This sequence joins TRBV7-2 and TRBJ1-5; TRBD1 aligns across 8 bases. The trim removed 2 bases at V and 6 bases at J, leaving 6 bases unmatched. Germline CDR1 SGHTA, CDR2 FQGNSA. The CDR3 has 15 amino acids. In DNA form, the CDR3 reads TGTGCCAGCAGCTTAAAATCAGGGGGCGGTCAGCCCCAGCATTTT. As protein: CASSLKSGGGQPQHF.